Reported below is one T cell receptor beta chain. What it binds is unknown. The CDR3 has 14 amino acids. From germline, CDR1 is SGHRS and CDR2 YFSETQ. The V end lost 4 bases, the J end lost 1 base, and 12 bases lay between the germline ends. Of the isolated RNA, all was reverse transcribed, and so the sequenced material was expressed TCRB transcripts. Generated by immunoSEQ multiplex PCR, the TCRdb table keeps only in-frame clones and is missing some. Altogether about 160,000 clones are present, 6% to 9% being singletons, with the ten largest covering roughly 0.5%. Purity exceeding 98% was reached by all sorted populations. This sample is drawn from a study of beta chain features in type 1 diabetes. Study summary: The study found patients and healthy donors alike in age, gender and cell yields. Study-wide findings and caveats: A possible short-template PCR bias applies equally to patients and controls. Type 1 diabetes patients had fewer VDJ junction insertions and more deletions. Shortening that was moderate but significant affected the TCRB CDR3s of Type 1 diabetes patients in all four CD4+ subsets.

The V and J genes are TRBV5-1 and TRBJ2-7, with no clear D. Sequences were obtained from central memory CD4+ T cells from blood. The source is a young man with type 1 diabetes. The CDR3: CASSLSVTSYEQYF. DNA for the CDR3: TGCGCCAGCAGCCTAAGCGTGACTTCCTACGAGCAGTACTTC.